The sequence of this TCR beta chain was determined in a study of T cell repertoires in cytomegalovirus infection (dated by TCRdb to about 2019). Broadly, across the study: Because public TCR beta signatures pointed to carriage of CMV infection together with the matching HLA type, the HLA type of each donor mattered for the analysis.

The CDR3 starts with the cysteine, ends with the phenylalanine, and has 12 residues. Of all the DNA, just the CDR3 is kept, 36 bases in frame from base 1. CDR1 is given as MDHEN and CDR2 as SYDVKM, both from the germline V gene. The V end loses 7 bases and the J end loses 3 bases, and a stretch of 7 bases separates them. The investigation overall reported the following: The ex vivo response was dominated by HLA-C-restricted CMV-specific TCR beta clonotypes, and the single most frequent clonotype in two of eight donors was supplied by these HLA-C-restricted clonotypes. In both this cohort and an independent cohort of 352 donors, the cumulative frequency of public TCR beta family members distinguished carriers of CMV infection plus the relevant HLA type.

Sequenced using an Illumina HiSeq 1500. TCRdb itself trimmed the public reads at Q25 with fastp, ran MiXCR and retained productive beta chains. Here each entry gathers all rows of one CDR3 protein and keeps the most common genes and DNA. The sample table records around 740,000 distinct CDR3 sequences; under 40% of these occur just once. About 2.8% of the sample is taken by the ten largest. This clonotype was seen a few times. The clone's antigen remains unknown. No qualities accompany the bases; no much larger clone lies one base away. The chain is assembled from TRBV28 and TRBJ1-5; the D segment cannot be called with confidence. Sequenced: PBMCs. The TCR was taken from a human donor in good health (CMV status not recorded). Some clones in this sample may be carry-over from other donors' samples. CDR3 loop: CASNTNNQPQHF. The DNA reads as follows: TGTGCCAGCAACACAAACAATCAGCCCCAGCATTTT.